This T cell receptor (beta chain) was observed in a study of T cells in Graves' hyperthyroidism and ophthalmopathy. Study-level results: Blood samples included most of the expanded thyroid clonotypes exceeding 0.001.

The source material, RNA transcripts, was used to amplify TCR beta CDR3 regions. The study used the HTBI primer set for a first-round RT-PCR of the TCR CDR3. TCRdb redid the calling of the multiplex PCR reads with MiXCR, one entry per CDR3 protein. The sample lists about 640,000 distinct CDR3 sequences; less than 25% were seen once. The V and J ends lost 7 bases and 4 bases, in that order; junction bases with no gene match: 9. The CDR3 is 15 amino acids. Germline V lookup: CDR1 LGHDT, CDR2 YNNKEL (reference sequence). In this sample, this clonotype turned up many times. Its matching antigen is unknown. Uncontrolled infection, other autoimmune disease, pregnancy or lactation excluded patients. PBMCs were derived from 10 ml fresh peripheral blood.

The chain carries TRBV3-1 and TRBJ1-3; 8 bases match TRBD1. The origin of this receptor is a man between 25 and 39 years old with Graves' ophthalmopathy. The sequenced sample consisted of blood. The chain's CDR3 is CASTETGASGNTIYF. CDR3 DNA: TGTGCCAGCACCGAGACAGGGGCGTCGGGAAACACCATATATTTT. Full variable domain (missing parts from reference TRBV3-1 and TRBJ1-3): DTAVSQTPKYLVTQMGNDKSIKCEQNLGHDTMYWYKQDSKKFLKIMFSYNNKELIINETVPNRFSPKSPDKAHLNLHINSLELGDSAVYFCASTETGASGNTIYFGEGSWLTVV.